This T cell receptor (beta chain) was recovered during a study of T cell changes during pregnancy in multiple sclerosis. V lost 1 base, J lost 2 bases, and 8 bases lay in between. CDR3 size: 14 residues. Per the germline V gene, CDR1 is SGHDT and CDR2 is YYEEEE. The assay was immunoSEQ multiplex PCR, and TCRdb's table has in-frame clones only and misses some. This table holds 60,000 to 70,000 clones, roughly 89% found once. This sample comprised peripheral blood, obtained in the third trimester of pregnancy. The V call is TRBV5-6, the J call TRBJ2-3; tentatively, D is TRBD1 (6 bases). The sequence came from a female donor in good health, enrolled as a control in a pregnancy study. The DNA of the CDR3 is TGTGCCAGCAGCTTGCAGGGGCCCACAGATACGCAGTATTTT. Its protein is CASSLQGPTDTQYF.